This T cell receptor beta chain comes out of a study of chemoradiotherapy in HPV16-positive cancers. V lost 7 bases to trimming and J lost 1 base, with 19 bases between them. Germline V lookup: CDR1 LNHDA, CDR2 SQIVND (reference sequence). CDR3 size: 16 residues. For this clone: No antigen is known for it.

Repeated repertoire sampling spanned the course of chemoradiotherapy. Whole-study findings and limits: During treatment, candidate HPV-specific clones and E7-related motifs expanded in tumor.

TCRdb's table, derived via immunoSEQ multiplex PCR, lists solely in-frame clones and lacks some. Altogether just under 2,500 clones are present, approximately 80% being singletons, with the ten largest covering 35% to 45%. The V call is TRBV19, the J call TRBJ1-2; a possible D gene is TRBD1 (5 bases). Sequencing was performed on tumor tissue, taken from a patient who underwent chemoradiotherapy. This receptor was obtained from a human donor with HPV-associated anogenital cancer. CDR3 coding DNA: TGTGCCAGTAATCAGGACCGGGACGGAGTTAACTATGGCTACACCTTC. Amino acids: CASNQDRDGVNYGYTF. The full variable domain, in which reference TRBV19 and TRBJ1-2 provide the parts outside the CDR3, is DGGITQSPKYLFRKEGQNVTLSCEQNLNHDAMYWYRQDPGQGLRLIYYSQIVNDFQKGDIAEGYSVSREKKESFPLTVTSAQKNPTAFYLCASNQDRDGVNYGYTFGSGTRLTVV.